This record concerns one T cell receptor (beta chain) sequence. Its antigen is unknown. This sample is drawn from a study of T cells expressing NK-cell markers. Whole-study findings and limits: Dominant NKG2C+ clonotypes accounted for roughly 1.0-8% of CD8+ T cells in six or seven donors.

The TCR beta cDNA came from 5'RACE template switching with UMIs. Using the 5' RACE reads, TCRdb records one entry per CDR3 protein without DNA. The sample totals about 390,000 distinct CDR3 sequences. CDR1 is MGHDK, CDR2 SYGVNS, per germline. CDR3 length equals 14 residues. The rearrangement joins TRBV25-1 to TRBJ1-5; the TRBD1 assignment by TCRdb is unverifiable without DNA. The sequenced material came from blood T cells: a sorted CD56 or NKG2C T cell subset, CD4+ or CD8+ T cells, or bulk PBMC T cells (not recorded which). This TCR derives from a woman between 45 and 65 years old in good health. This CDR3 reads CASSEPGHGQPQHF.